Listed below are T cell receptor beta chains from one sample, sequenced in a study of TIL therapy for anti-PD-1-resistant metastatic lung cancer. TCRdb's table, derived via immunoSEQ multiplex PCR, lists solely in-frame clones and lacks some. The sample lists roughly 57,000 clones; approximately 78% were seen once. The material was blood, obtained at baseline. These receptor sequences come from a person aged 25 to 80 with non-small cell lung cancer. CDR3s include the opening cysteine and the closing phenylalanine or tryptophan. D genes are given only for firm matches. Only part of the rows carry a size: once, few, many, or a class if the clone is expanded.

V,size,J,D,DNA,CDR3
TRBV28,few,TRBJ2-5,TRBD2,TGTGCCAGCAGTGATAGCGGGGGAAATTTCCAAGAGACCCAGTACTTC,CASSDSGGNFQETQYF
TRBV27,.,TRBJ2-7,.,TGTGCCAGCAGTAGGACAGCTTACTACGAGCAGTACTTC,CASSRTAYYEQYF
TRBV30,.,TRBJ1-6,.,TGTGCCGCGAAACGTCAGATTAATTCACCCCTCCACTTT,CAAKRQINSPLHF
TRBV7-6,.,TRBJ1-1,TRBD1,TGTGCCAGCAGCTCGAAAGGGACACAGGGGGCAGGAAACACTGAAGCTTTCTTT,CASSSKGTQGAGNTEAFF
TRBV28,.,TRBJ2-2,.,TGTGCCAGCAAGGGAGGATTCGCGAACACCGGGGAGCTGTTTTTT,CASKGGFANTGELFF
TRBV9,.,TRBJ1-1,TRBD1,TGTGCCAGCAGGAGGGGGCTCTTGGACACTGAAGCTTTCTTT,CASRRGLLDTEAFF
TRBV2,.,TRBJ1-2,.,TGTGCCAGCAGTTTGGACAGAGGATACTATGGCTACACCTTC,CASSLDRGYYGYTF
TRBV5-6,.,TRBJ2-5,TRBD2,TGTGCCAGCAGCTTGCGCGGGAGAGGGAAAGAGACCCAGTACTTC,CASSLRGRGKETQYF
TRBV3-1/TRBV3-2,.,TRBJ1-2,.,TGTGCCAGCAGCCAAAAGGGACGGAGGTATGGCTACACCTTC,CASSQKGRRYGYTF
TRBV19,.,TRBJ2-1,TRBD2,TGTGCCAGTAGTTTTAGCGGGCAGCCCTACAATGAGCAGTTCTTC,CASSFSGQPYNEQFF
TRBV6-5,.,TRBJ2-5,.,TGTGCCAGCAGCGCAAGGCGGGGGACCCAGTACTTC,CASSARRGTQYF
TRBV5-1,.,TRBJ2-5,.,TGCGCCAGCAGCCAGGGGTCCCTAGGGGAGACCCAGTACTTC,CASSQGSLGETQYF
TRBV4-1,.,TRBJ1-1,.,TGCGCCAGCAGCCAAGAGGTGGGGCGGGTGAACACTGAAGCTTTCTTT,CASSQEVGRVNTEAFF
TRBV6-2/TRBV6-3,medium-sized,TRBJ2-3,.,TGTGCCAGCAGTTACAGGGATAGGAGCACAGATACGCAGTATTTT,CASSYRDRSTDTQYF
TRBV12-3/TRBV12-4,.,TRBJ1-4,.,TGTGCCAGCAGGGGGGACACCAGCGAAAAACTGTTTTTT,CASRGDTSEKLFF
TRBV3-1/TRBV3-2,.,TRBJ2-5,.,TGTGCCAGCAGCCAAGAGCAAGGGGGGGCCGGAGAGACCCAGTACTTC,CASSQEQGGAGETQYF